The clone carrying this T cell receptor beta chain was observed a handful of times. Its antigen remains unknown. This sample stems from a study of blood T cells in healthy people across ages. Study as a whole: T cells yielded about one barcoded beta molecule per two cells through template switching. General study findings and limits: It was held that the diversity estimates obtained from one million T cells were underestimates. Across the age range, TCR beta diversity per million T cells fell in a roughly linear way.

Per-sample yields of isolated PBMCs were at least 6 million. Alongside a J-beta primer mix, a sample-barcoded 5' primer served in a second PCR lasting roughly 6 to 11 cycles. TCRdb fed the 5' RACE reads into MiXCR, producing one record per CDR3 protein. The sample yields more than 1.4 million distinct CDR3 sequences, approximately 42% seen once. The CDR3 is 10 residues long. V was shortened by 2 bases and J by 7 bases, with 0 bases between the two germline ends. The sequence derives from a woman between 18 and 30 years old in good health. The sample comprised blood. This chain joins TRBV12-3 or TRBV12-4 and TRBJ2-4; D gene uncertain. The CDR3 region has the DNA TGTGCCAGCAGTTTAAACATTCAGTACTTC. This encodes CASSLNIQYF.